This T cell receptor (beta chain) was sequenced for a study of blood T cells in healthy people across ages. This clonotype appeared many times. CDR1 and CDR2 (germline): SGHTA, FQGNSA. The V end lost 5 bases, the J end lost 1 base, and 9 bases lay between the germline ends. The CDR3 has 14 amino acids. A J-beta primer mix and a sample-barcoded 5' primer were used in a second PCR of about 6 to 12 cycles. Using its own MiXCR run on the 5' RACE reads, TCRdb lists one record per CDR3 protein. The table includes 750,000 to 1,000,000 distinct CDR3 sequences, about 27% detected once. These data were also filed under a second study, of T cells of mothers and their children.

The chain combines TRBV7-2 with TRBJ2-4; D gene uncertain. Input material: blood. This clonotype was obtained from a woman aged 40-49 years in good health. Here the CDR3 reads CASSPPGAKNIQYF. DNA of the CDR3: TGTGCCAGCAGCCCCCCCGGGGCCAAAAACATTCAGTACTTC. The entire variable domain, with the rest obtained from reference TRBV7-2 and TRBJ2-4, is as follows: GAGVSQSPSNKVTEKGKDVELRCDPISGHTALYWYRQSLGQGLEFLIYFQGNSAPDKSGLPSDRFSAERTGGSVSTLTIQRTQQEDSAVYLCASSPPGAKNIQYFGAGTRLSVL.